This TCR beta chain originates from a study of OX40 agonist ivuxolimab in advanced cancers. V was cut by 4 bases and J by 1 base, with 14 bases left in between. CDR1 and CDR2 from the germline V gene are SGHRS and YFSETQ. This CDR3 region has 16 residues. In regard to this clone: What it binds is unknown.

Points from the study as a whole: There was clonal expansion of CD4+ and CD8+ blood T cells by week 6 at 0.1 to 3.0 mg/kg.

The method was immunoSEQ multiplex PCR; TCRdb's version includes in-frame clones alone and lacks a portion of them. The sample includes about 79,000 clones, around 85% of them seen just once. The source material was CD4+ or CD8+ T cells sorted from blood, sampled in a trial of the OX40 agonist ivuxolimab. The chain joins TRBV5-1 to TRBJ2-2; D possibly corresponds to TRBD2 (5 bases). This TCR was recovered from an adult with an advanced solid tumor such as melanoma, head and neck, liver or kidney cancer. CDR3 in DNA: TGCGCCAGCAGCCCCTCGGGGAAGAAGAACACCGGGGAGCTGTTTTTT. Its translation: CASSPSGKKNTGELFF.